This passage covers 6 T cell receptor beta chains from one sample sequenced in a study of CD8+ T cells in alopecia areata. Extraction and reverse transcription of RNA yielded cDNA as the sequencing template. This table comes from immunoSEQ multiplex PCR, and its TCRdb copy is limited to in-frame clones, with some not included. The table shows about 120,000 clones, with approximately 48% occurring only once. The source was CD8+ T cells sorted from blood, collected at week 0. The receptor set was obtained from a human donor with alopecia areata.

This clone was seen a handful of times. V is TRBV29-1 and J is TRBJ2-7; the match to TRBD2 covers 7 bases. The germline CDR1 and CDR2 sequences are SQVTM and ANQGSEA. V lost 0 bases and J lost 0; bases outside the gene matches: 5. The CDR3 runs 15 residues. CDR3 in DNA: TGCAGCGTTGAAGATTGGGGGGGTAACTCCTACGAGCAGTACTTC. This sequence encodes CSVEDWGGNSYEQYF.

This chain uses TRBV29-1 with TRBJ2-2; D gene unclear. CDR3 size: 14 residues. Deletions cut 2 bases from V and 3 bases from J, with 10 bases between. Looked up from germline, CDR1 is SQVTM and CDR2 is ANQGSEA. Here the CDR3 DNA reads TGCAGCGTTGAATTGTCAGCTCACACCGGGGAGCTGTTTTTT. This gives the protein CSVELSAHTGELFF.

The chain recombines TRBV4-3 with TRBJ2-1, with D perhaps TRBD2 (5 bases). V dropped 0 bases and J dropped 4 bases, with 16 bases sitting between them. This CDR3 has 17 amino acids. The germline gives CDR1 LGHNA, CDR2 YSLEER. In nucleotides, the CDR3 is TGCGCCAGCAGCCAAGATTGGACGTCTAGCTCGTACAATGAGCAGTTCTTC. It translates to CASSQDWTSSSYNEQFF.

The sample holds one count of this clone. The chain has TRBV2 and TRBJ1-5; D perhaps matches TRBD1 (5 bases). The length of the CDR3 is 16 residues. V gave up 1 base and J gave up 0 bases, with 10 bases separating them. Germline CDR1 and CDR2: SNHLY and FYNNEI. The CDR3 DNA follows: TGTGCCAGCAGTGAAGGGTTACAGGATAGCAATCAGCCCCAGCATTTT. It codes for CASSEGLQDSNQPQHF. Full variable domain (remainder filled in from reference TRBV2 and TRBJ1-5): EPEVTQTPSHQVTQMGQEVILRCVPISNHLYFYWYRQILGQKVEFLVSFYNNEISEKSEIFDDQFSVERPDGSNFTLKIRSTKLEDSAMYFCASSEGLQDSNQPQHFGDGTRLSIL.

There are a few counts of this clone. CDR3 DNA sequence: TGTGCCAGCAGCGGGGGACAGGGGGCCGTCACTGAAGCTTTCTTT. It yields the protein CASSGGQGAVTEAFF. The gene calls are TRBV9 and TRBJ1-1, with 12 bases that match TRBD1. The CDR3 length is 15 residues. V trimming: 3 bases; J trimming: 4 bases; junction bases outside the gene matches: 4. Germline V gene data show CDR1 as SGDLS and CDR2 as YYNGEE. Based on the CDR3 plus reference TRBV9 and TRBJ1-1, the full variable domain is DSGVTQTPKHLITATGQRVTLRCSPRSGDLSVYWYQQSLDQGLQFLIQYYNGEERAKGNILERFSAQQFPDLHSELNLSSLELGDSALYFCASSGGQGAVTEAFFGQGTRLTVV.

The CDR3 DNA reads as TGTGCCAGCTCACCATCGACAGGGAACCAAGAGACCCAGTACTTC. This translates into CASSPSTGNQETQYF. The chain combines TRBV18 with TRBJ2-5; 7 positions agree with TRBD1. The junction had 3 bases not matched to a gene; V was cut back by 2 bases and J by 0 bases. The CDR3 covers 15 residues. Germline V gene data show CDR1 as KGHSH and CDR2 as LQKENI. Filled out from reference TRBV18 and TRBJ2-5, the complete variable domain reads NAGVMQNPRHLVRRRGQEARLRCSPMKGHSHVYWYRQLPEEGLKFMVYLQKENIIDESGMPKERFSAEFPKEGPSILRIQQVVRGDSAAYFCASSPSTGNQETQYFGPGTRLLVL.